This TCR beta chain was retrieved from a study of CD8+CD57+ T cells in acquired aplastic anemia. Study information: 3 to 3.5 ug was the average amount of DNA from sorted CD4+ and CD8+ cells.

Many counts were recorded for this clonotype. Individuals selected for sequencing had exhibited CD8+CD57+ cell expansion on flow cytometry. The blood sampling took place in patients who had so far received no therapy. TCR beta VDJ and CDR3 profiles were obtained from a genomic DNA template. In TCRdb, the reads were re-called with MiXCR into one record per CDR3 protein. This sample has about 190,000 distinct CDR3 sequences, with around half found just once. Per the germline V gene, CDR1 is MRHNA and CDR2 is SNTAGT. The V and J ends lost 1 base and 2 bases, in that order; junction bases with no gene match: 4. This CDR3 region has 17 residues.

This TCR derives from a human donor with aplastic anemia. The material sequenced was sorted CD4+, CD8+, or CD8+CD57+ T cells (not recorded which) from PBMCs. This chain uses TRBV6-4 with TRBJ2-6, with 8 bases that match TRBD1. CDR3 sequence reads: CASSDWTGKAGANVLTF. In nucleotides, the CDR3 is TGTGCCAGCAGTGACTGGACAGGGAAAGCTGGGGCCAACGTCCTGACTTTC.